These T cell receptor beta chains were read from a single sample in a study of blood T cell repertoires in COVID-19. Using immunoSEQ multiplex PCR, the repertoire was profiled, and TCRdb retains in-frame clones only, with some absent. This sample carries about 300,000 clones, around 86% of them seen once, and the ten largest clones take 1.3%. The material sequenced was peripheral blood. These receptors were collected from a man between 65 and 85 years old with acute or convalescent COVID-19. Both conserved end residues are part of each CDR3. The order of the fields is J gene, clone size, V gene, CDR3 protein. Rows give clone size only sometimes, using once, few, many, or a class for an expanded clone.

>TRBJ1-2|.|TRBV19
CASRMGQGYGYTF
>TRBJ2-7|.|TRBV29-1
CSVFTGIEQYF
>TRBJ2-7|.|TRBV4-2
CASSQDPGGDEQYF
>TRBJ1-3|.|TRBV7-9
CASSLYGADRISGNTIYF
>TRBJ1-2|.|TRBV28
CASSLSRRGGGYTF
>TRBJ2-2|.|TRBV19
CASSMRGTGITGELFF
>TRBJ1-6|.|TRBV5-6
CASSAGQGWSPLHF
>TRBJ1-1|.|TRBV10-3
CAIGGQGANLNTEAFF
>TRBJ2-7|once|TRBV3-1/TRBV3-2
CASSQHRGEQYF
>TRBJ1-5|once|TRBV18
CASSQGNQPQHF
>TRBJ2-1|.|TRBV7-8
CASSEGTGVYNEQFF
>TRBJ2-1|.|TRBV9
CASSVGSDSYNEQFF
>TRBJ2-6|.|TRBV19
CASSNQQGAGANVLTF
>TRBJ1-2|.|TRBV6-5
CASSYSGGTGHGYTF
>TRBJ2-4|.|TRBV4-2
CASSPGTSGDIQYF
>TRBJ2-1|.|TRBV10-3
CAISEWAGTSGSDEQFF
>TRBJ2-3|.|TRBV19
CASTAGGAADTQYF
>TRBJ1-2|few|TRBV18
CASSPDRDYGYTF
>TRBJ1-2|.|TRBV28
CASRSQQNYGYTF
>TRBJ2-5|.|TRBV5-6
CASSLNPEAVTNF
>TRBJ1-5|.|TRBV28
CASSSEGGGNNQPQHF
>TRBJ2-1|.|TRBV7-9
CASSPRTGNEFRNEQFF
>TRBJ2-7|few|TRBV6-5
CASSYGTSASYEQYF
>TRBJ2-3|.|TRBV12-3/TRBV12-4
CASSLGLDTQYF
>TRBJ2-1|.|TRBV5-1
CASSLRSGGTYNEQFF
>TRBJ1-2|few|TRBV19
CASSTRDRVNGYTF
>TRBJ1-1|.|TRBV12-3/TRBV12-4
CASSLAQNTEAFF
>TRBJ1-5|.|TRBV12-3/TRBV12-4
CASRGTFGQPQHF
>TRBJ1-2|.|TRBV29-1
CSVGQGELNYGYTF
>TRBJ2-2|.|TRBV23-1
CASSHPYTMGGRNTGELFF
>TRBJ1-1|.|TRBV29-1
CSVLHPRGSEAFF
>TRBJ2-1|few|TRBV18
CASSPPGTSGHNEQFF
>TRBJ1-2|.|TRBV10-1
CASGTTYTF
>TRBJ1-6|.|TRBV6-2/TRBV6-3
CASSYPRTGGSPLHF
>TRBJ1-1|.|TRBV2
CASTRGTNTEAFF
>TRBJ1-5|.|TRBV9
CASSAGDTPNQPQHF
>TRBJ2-7|.|TRBV24-1
CATSDLFQGRQYF
>TRBJ1-2|.|TRBV5-1
CASSPGTIAGYTF
>TRBJ2-3|once|TRBV14
CASSQDQRWLAGDTQYF
>TRBJ2-1|.|TRBV29-1
CSVSQGISNEQFF
>TRBJ2-1|.|TRBV7-2
CASSLARGSYNEQFF
>TRBJ2-5|.|TRBV6-6
CASSWDRAQKTQYF
>TRBJ2-7|.|TRBV7-3
CASTLSLDRYYEQYF
>TRBJ1-6|.|TRBV10-3
CATRVQRDSPLHF
>TRBJ1-4|.|TRBV7-9
CASSKDRGNEKLFF
>TRBJ2-1|.|TRBV7-2
CASSHTSGRADEQFF